Presented here are 29 T cell receptor beta chains from one specimen sequenced in a study of a mutant IDH1 vaccine in newly diagnosed glioma (dated by TCRdb to the early 2020s). Their antigens remain unidentified. Interpreted using the paper, the time point label stands for: week 23, last vaccination. Each vaccine dose was 300 ug of a 20-mer mutant IDH1 peptide in Montanide, given subcutaneously with topical imiquimod. Libraries were constructed by the immunoSEQ multiplex PCR assay. TCRdb mirrors the immuneACCESS table, restricted to in-frame sequences. Some clones are absent from its copies; in checked studies, under half trace to an unresolved V gene, and the reason for the others is unknown. Recorded for this sample are 50,000 to 70,000 clones; about 87% of them occurred a single time. About 1.4% of the sample lies in the top ten. Sequenced material: PBMCs, taken from a glioma patient whose treatment included an IDH1 peptide vaccine. All receptors come from a man between 35 and 55 years old with glioma.

The rearrangement uses TRBV7-9 and TRBJ1-1, with 7 positions matching TRBD1. Germline V lookup: CDR1 SEHNR, CDR2 FQNEAQ (reference sequence). The CDR3 is 14 residues long. V shed 2 bases and J 1 base; nucleotides not matched to a gene: 1. In nucleotides, the CDR3 is TGTGCCAGCAGCTTAAGACAGGGGAACACTGAAGCTTTCTTT. Protein product: CASSLRQGNTEAFF. Looking up the rest from reference TRBV7-9 and TRBJ1-1 gives the full variable domain: DTGVSQNPRHKITKRGQNVTFRCDPISEHNRLYWYRQTLGQGPEFLTYFQNEAQLEKSRLLSDRFSAERPKGSFSTLEIQRTEQGDSAMYLCASSLRQGNTEAFFGQGTRLTVV.

This chain connects TRBV7-9 to TRBJ1-1; possibly TRBD1 for D (5 bases). This CDR3 comprises 14 residues. The germline V and J ends were trimmed by 9 bases and 1 base, with 15 bases remaining between them. In germline, CDR1 is SEHNR, CDR2 FQNEAQ (reference sequence). In DNA, the CDR3 is TGTGCCAGTGGCGACGTGGGGGGGAACACTGAAGCTTTCTTT. Translation gives CASGDVGGNTEAFF. Complete variable domain (other parts from reference TRBV7-9 and TRBJ1-1): DTGVSQNPRHKITKRGQNVTFRCDPISEHNRLYWYRQTLGQGPEFLTYFQNEAQLEKSRLLSDRFSAERPKGSFSTLEIQRTEQGDSAMYLCASGDVGGNTEAFFGQGTRLTVV.

The gene calls are TRBV9 and TRBJ2-7, with D unresolved. The germline CDR1 and CDR2 sequences are SGDLS and YYNGEE. V lost 4 bases and J 3 bases, leaving 8 bases between the germline ends. The CDR3 sequence is 12 residues long. CDR3 DNA: TGTGCCAGCAGCCTAAACCACTACGAGCAGTACTTC. As protein: CASSLNHYEQYF.

J is TRBJ1-4 and V is TRBV6-4; D gene unclear. Germline CDR1 and CDR2: MRHNA and SNTAGT. V shed 6 bases and J shed 0 bases, with 8 bases lying between them. The CDR3 is 14 residues long. DNA of the CDR3: TGTGCCAGCAGGGAACTTGCAACTAATGAAAAACTGTTTTTT. It specifies CASRELATNEKLFF.

The chain links TRBV7-2 to TRBJ2-2, with no clear D. CDR1 SGHTA and CDR2 FQGNSA come from the germline V gene. V lost 5 bases to trimming and J lost 0 bases, with 13 bases between them. The CDR3 is made up of 16 amino acids. The CDR3 loop is CASSPRVVTNTGELFF. CDR3 coding DNA: TGTGCCAGCAGCCCCCGAGTAGTAACGAACACCGGGGAGCTGTTTTTT.

V usage is TRBV9 and J usage is TRBJ2-3; 8 nucleotides align to TRBD2. Losses at the gene ends were 2 bases for V and 6 bases for J; bases not matched to a gene: 5. The CDR3 sequence is 14 residues long. Per the germline V gene, CDR1 is SGDLS and CDR2 is YYNGEE. The CDR3 nucleotides read TGTGCCAGCAGCGTCGGAGCGGGAGCCGATACGCAGTATTTT. This gives the protein CASSVGAGADTQYF.

This chain joins TRBV6-6 and TRBJ1-2; weak D call: TRBD1 (6 bases). The CDR3 spans 13 residues. From germline, CDR1 is MNHNY and CDR2 SVGAGI (reference sequence). The ends were cut back, 6 bases at V and 3 bases at J, with 11 bases in the middle. CDR3 nucleotide sequence: TGTGCCAGCAGCTGGGGGCCAGACTATGGCTACACCTTC. Translating gives CASSWGPDYGYTF.

This chain links TRBV5-1 with TRBJ2-1; D gene unclear. Deletions cut 4 bases from V and 8 bases from J, with 16 bases between. Germline CDR1 is SGHRS and CDR2 is YFSETQ. The CDR3 sequence is 14 residues long. The CDR3 DNA follows: TGCGCCAGCAGCCGGACGGGCGCGCCGGATGAGCAGTTCTTC. Its protein product is CASSRTGAPDEQFF. The full variable domain, completed using reference TRBV5-1 and TRBJ2-1, is KAGVTQTPRYLIKTRGQQVTLSCSPISGHRSVSWYQQTPGQGLQFLFEYFSETQRNKGNFPGRFSGRQFSNSRSEMNVSTLELGDSALYLCASSRTGAPDEQFFGPGTRLTVL.

The chain employs TRBV5-6 and TRBJ2-1; D is ambiguous. The CDR3 loop spans 14 amino acids. Germline lookup yields CDR1 SGHDT and CDR2 YYEEEE. Trimming took off 4 bases at V and 7 bases at J, with 15 bases between the two ends. The CDR3: CASSPDLIWNEQFF. The CDR3 coding sequence is TGTGCCAGCAGCCCGGACCTAATCTGGAATGAGCAGTTCTTC. The whole variable domain, remainder taken from reference TRBV5-6 and TRBJ2-1, is DAGVTQSPTHLIKTRGQQVTLRCSPKSGHDTVSWYQQALGQGPQFIFQYYEEEERQRGNFPDRFSGHQFPNYSSELNVNALLLGDSALYLCASSPDLIWNEQFFGPGTRLTVL.

CDR3 in DNA: TGTGCCAGCAGTTGGAGGCAGAGCAATCAGCCCCAGCATTTT. It translates to CASSWRQSNQPQHF. The chain carries TRBV6-5 and TRBJ1-5; D gene ambiguous. Germline assignment: CDR1 MNHEY and CDR2 SVGAGI. This CDR3 is 14 amino acids long. The ends were cut back, 4 bases at V and 1 base at J, with 8 bases in the middle.

The rearrangement uses TRBV5-4 and TRBJ2-7, with 7 positions matching TRBD2. V lost 2 bases, J lost 2 bases, and 4 bases stayed unmatched. Germline CDR1 and CDR2: SGHNT and YYREEE (reference sequence). This CDR3 is 14 amino acids long. The CDR3 region is CASSLGLGAYEQYF. In DNA, the CDR3 is TGTGCCAGCAGCTTAGGACTAGGGGCCTACGAGCAGTACTTC.

The chain links TRBV10-3 to TRBJ2-1; 7 bases agree with TRBD2. Germline assignment: CDR1 ENHRY and CDR2 SYGVKD. Trimming cost V 2 bases and J 5 bases; bases outside gene matches: 6. CDR3 length: 15 amino acids. CDR3 amino acids: CAISERSSGDNEQFF. DNA for the CDR3: TGTGCCATCAGTGAGAGATCTAGCGGTGACAATGAGCAGTTCTTC.

The chain's CDR3 is CASNRVELAKNIQYF. CDR3 nucleotides: TGTGCCAGCAACAGGGTGGAGTTAGCCAAAAACATTCAGTACTTC. The J gene is TRBJ2-4, the V gene TRBV2; maybe TRBD1 (6 bases). This CDR3 contains 15 residues. The V end lost 7 bases, the J end lost 0 bases, and 13 bases lay between the germline ends. The germline V gene encodes CDR1 SNHLY and CDR2 FYNNEI.

The chain joins TRBV4-1 to TRBJ1-1; 12 bases fit TRBD1. Germline V gene data show CDR1 as MGHRA and CDR2 as YSYEKL. The CDR3 loop spans 16 amino acids. The V segment lost 2 bases and the J segment 2 bases; nucleotides outside the gene matches: 3. CDR3 amino acids: CASSQRDRGLNTEAFF. CDR3 sequence (DNA): TGCGCCAGCAGCCAAAGGGACAGGGGGCTAAACACTGAAGCTTTCTTT.

This chain joins TRBV6-5 and TRBJ2-7; D might be TRBD1 (5 bases). Per the germline V gene, CDR1 is MNHEY and CDR2 is SVGAGI. CDR3 size: 14 residues. The V gene lost 0 bases and the J gene lost 2 bases, with 8 bases spanning the gap. The DNA of the CDR3 is TGTGCCAGCAGTTACTCTGGGGCTGCCTACGAGCAGTACTTC. It is translated as CASSYSGAAYEQYF.

The V call is TRBV2, the J call TRBJ2-1; 12 bases line up with TRBD2. J was trimmed by 0 bases and V by 6 bases; bases with no gene match: 6. This CDR3 spans 17 amino acids. Looked up from germline, CDR1 is SNHLY and CDR2 is FYNNEI. The CDR3 spells CASRTTSGGSSYNEQFF. In DNA, the CDR3 is TGTGCCAGCAGGACGACTAGCGGGGGTAGCTCCTACAATGAGCAGTTCTTC. Complete variable domain (other parts from reference TRBV2 and TRBJ2-1): EPEVTQTPSHQVTQMGQEVILRCVPISNHLYFYWYRQILGQKVEFLVSFYNNEISEKSEIFDDQFSVERPDGSNFTLKIRSTKLEDSAMYFCASRTTSGGSSYNEQFFGPGTRLTVL.

The chain couples TRBV19 to TRBJ1-2; D is undetermined. Germline values: CDR1 LNHDA, CDR2 SQIVND (reference sequence). Trimming left V 6 bases short and J 7 bases short, with 15 bases between. The CDR3 loop spans 13 amino acids. This chain's CDR3 is CASSRKNYSGYTF. DNA for the CDR3: TGTGCCAGTAGCCGCAAAAATTATAGTGGCTACACCTTC.

V is TRBV19 and J is TRBJ2-3, with 11 bases aligning to TRBD2. Trimming took 4 bases from V and 6 from J; bases not matched to a gene: 12. Germline CDR1 and CDR2: LNHDA and SQIVND (reference sequence). The length of the CDR3 is 17 residues. The CDR3 DNA reads TGTGCCAGTAGTACCTTAACTAGCGGGAGTACCGGTGATACGCAGTATTTT. It translates to CASSTLTSGSTGDTQYF. Supplemented by reference TRBV19 and TRBJ2-3, the full variable domain reads DGGITQSPKYLFRKEGQNVTLSCEQNLNHDAMYWYRQDPGQGLRLIYYSQIVNDFQKGDIAEGYSVSREKKESFPLTVTSAQKNPTAFYLCASSTLTSGSTGDTQYFGPGTRLTVL.

Note on this clone: One end of the junction does not line up with germline, which may come from a read error. This sequence joins TRBV18 and TRBJ2-3; D ambiguous. The germline V gene has CDR1 KGHSH and CDR2 LQKENI. This CDR3 spans 14 amino acids. DNA of the CDR3: TGTGCCACCTCACCTTCCAGCAGCACAGATACGCAGTATTTT. This translates into CATSPSSSTDTQYF. The full variable domain, with the rest looked up from reference TRBV18 and TRBJ2-3, is NAGVMQNPRHLVRRRGQEARLRCSPMKGHSHVYWYRQLPEEGLKFMVYLQKENIIDESGMPKERFSAEFPKEGPSILRIQQVVRGDSAAYFCATSPSSSTDTQYFGPGTRLTVL.

J is TRBJ2-7 and V is TRBV4-2; D is possibly TRBD2 (5 bases). The germline gives CDR1 LGHNA, CDR2 YNFKEQ. CDR3 length equals 14 residues. V dropped 1 base and J dropped 3 bases, with 10 bases sitting between them. The CDR3 nucleotides read TGTGCCAGCAGCCAAGTTGTAACTAGCTACGAGCAGTACTTC. Its protein product is CASSQVVTSYEQYF.

In its sample, this clone was seen once. The V and J genes are TRBV6-5 and TRBJ2-3; D could derive from TRBD1 or TRBD2 (6 bases each). Trimming cost V 2 bases and J 6 bases, with 15 bases left between them. Germline V gene data show CDR1 as MNHEY and CDR2 as SVGAGI. The CDR3 totals 15 residues. CDR3 nucleotide sequence: TGTGCCAGCAGTTACAACAGGGAGGCACAGGATACGCAGTATTTT. Its translation: CASSYNREAQDTQYF.

The genes are TRBV27 and TRBJ1-1, with D uncertain. This CDR3 comprises 13 residues. Trimming took 5 bases from V and 5 from J, leaving 12 bases between them. Germline CDR1 and CDR2: MNHEY and SMNVEV (reference sequence). The CDR3 DNA sequence: TGTGCCAGCAGTCCAGTCGGAGTAACTGAAGCTTTCTTT. It translates to CASSPVGVTEAFF.

The rearrangement joins TRBV14 to TRBJ2-6; D is unclear. Trimming stripped 4 bases from V and 0 bases from J, with 4 bases between. The CDR3 is 14 amino acids. Germline CDR1 is SGHDN and CDR2 is FVKESK. Written as DNA, the CDR3 is TGTGCCAGCAGCCGCCGCTCTGGGGCCAACGTCCTGACTTTC. Residues: CASSRRSGANVLTF.

This clone was found once. The chain couples TRBV7-2 to TRBJ2-1; D is possibly TRBD2 (6 bases). With 5 bases removed from V and 4 bases from J, the gap between germline ends came to 15 bases. The germline V gene has CDR1 SGHTA and CDR2 FQGNSA. The CDR3 sequence is 15 residues long. The CDR3 sequence is CASSLSASEYNEQFF. The CDR3 DNA reads TGTGCCAGCAGCCTTAGCGCTAGCGAATACAATGAGCAGTTCTTC.

This clone was picked up one time. The chain is built from TRBV20-1 and TRBJ1-4; no clear D gene. Germline V gene sequence: CDR1 DFQATT, CDR2 SNEGSKA (reference sequence). The germline V and J ends were trimmed by 6 bases and 8 bases, with 10 bases remaining between them. The CDR3 runs 11 residues. DNA for the CDR3: TGCAGTGCGCCCCAGCGGGAAAAACTGTTTTTT. This sequence encodes CSAPQREKLFF.

The chain joins TRBV19 to TRBJ2-1; maybe TRBD2 (6 bases). V gave up 7 bases and J gave up 1 base, with 17 bases separating them. CDR3 length: 16 amino acids. Germline V lookup: CDR1 LNHDA, CDR2 SQIVND (reference sequence). The CDR3 DNA follows: TGTGCCAGTAAGCGGCTAGCGTTAGAATCCTACAATGAGCAGTTCTTC. Its protein product is CASKRLALESYNEQFF. The complete variable domain, with remaining parts taken from reference TRBV19 and TRBJ2-1, reads DGGITQSPKYLFRKEGQNVTLSCEQNLNHDAMYWYRQDPGQGLRLIYYSQIVNDFQKGDIAEGYSVSREKKESFPLTVTSAQKNPTAFYLCASKRLALESYNEQFFGPGTRLTVL.

The rearrangement uses TRBV5-4 and TRBJ1-3; D unresolved. Trimming took off 4 bases at V and 4 bases at J, with 21 bases between the two ends. CDR1 is SGHNT and CDR2 is YYREEE in the germline V gene (reference sequence). The length of the CDR3 is 17 residues. CDR3 residues: CASSPSQTGGPGNTIYF. DNA of the CDR3: TGTGCCAGCAGCCCCTCTCAAACGGGAGGTCCCGGAAACACCATATATTTT.

The chain is built from TRBV2 and TRBJ2-1; no clear D gene. There are 12 residues in the CDR3. The germline CDR1 and CDR2 sequences are SNHLY and FYNNEI. Trimming stripped 7 bases from V and 3 bases from J, with 7 bases between. CDR3 in amino acids: CASKVRYNEQFF. The CDR3 DNA follows: TGTGCCAGCAAGGTACGCTACAATGAGCAGTTCTTC.

This clone was counted a few times. This chain uses TRBV21-1 with TRBJ1-5. TRBV21-1 is a pseudogene segment. The CDR3 loop spans 15 amino acids. The CDR3 loop reads CASSTWVGSNQPQHF. CDR3 DNA: TGTGCCAGCAGCACCTGGGTCGGGAGCAATCAGCCCCAGCATTTT.